Listed below are T cell receptor beta chains from one sample, sequenced in a study of blood T cell repertoires in COVID-19. The data were produced by immunoSEQ multiplex PCR, yet TCRdb's version contains in-frame clones alone and is incomplete. The sample records a few hundred thousand clones, 80% to 85% being singletons. Material: peripheral blood. The receptors come from a person aged 65-85 years with COVID-19, enrolled during active disease. The CDR3 runs from the conserved cysteine through the conserved F or W. The D gene is left open where the match is weak. The listing skips clone size in some rows; elsewhere it reads once, few, many or a size class.

V	D	J	size	CDR3	DNA
TRBV5-1	-	TRBJ1-2	once	CASSYGQRTDGYTF	TGCGCCAGCAGCTATGGACAGCGAACTGATGGCTACACCTTC
TRBV7-7	-	TRBJ2-2	-	CATYRAGDTGELFF	TGTGCTACTTACAGGGCGGGAGACACCGGGGAGCTGTTTTTT
TRBV29-1	-	TRBJ1-1	-	CSVSQPLNTEAFF	TGCAGCGTTTCACAGCCATTGAACACTGAAGCTTTCTTT
TRBV24-1	-	TRBJ2-1	-	CATSFGGSRDRNNEQFF	TGTGCCACCAGTTTTGGAGGGTCCAGGGACAGAAACAATGAGCAGTTCTTC
TRBV7-8	-	TRBJ1-1	-	CASSFWGPNTEAFF	TGTGCCAGCAGCTTTTGGGGCCCCAACACTGAAGCTTTCTTT
TRBV7-2	TRBD1	TRBJ1-5	-	CASSTTQGGGYQPQHF	TGTGCCAGCAGCACTACACAGGGGGGCGGATATCAGCCCCAGCATTTT
TRBV7-8	-	TRBJ1-5	-	CASSLVRPLQPQHF	TGTGCCAGCAGCTTAGTGCGGCCTCTTCAGCCCCAGCATTTT
TRBV19	TRBD2	TRBJ2-7	-	CASSQGTMYEQYF	TGTGCCAGTAGTCAAGGGACTATGTACGAGCAGTACTTC
TRBV19	-	TRBJ2-2	-	CASTLGGPDTGELFF	TGTGCCAGTACTCTCGGTGGGCCCGACACCGGGGAGCTGTTTTTT
TRBV7-9	-	TRBJ1-4	-	CASSHNNEKLFF	TGTGCCAGCAGCCACAATAATGAAAAACTGTTTTTT
TRBV6-4	TRBD1	TRBJ1-6	-	CASSAPDRPVYNSPLHF	TGTGCCAGCAGTGCCCCGGACAGGCCCGTATATAATTCACCCCTCCACTTT
TRBV5-1	-	TRBJ2-5	-	CASSPNAQGGETQYF	TGCGCCAGCAGCCCAAACGCACAGGGGGGGGAGACCCAGTACTTC
TRBV20-1	TRBD1	TRBJ1-2	-	CSARDRGLIYGYTF	TGCAGTGCTCGTGACAGGGGGCTGATCTATGGCTACACCTTC
TRBV5-5	-	TRBJ2-2	-	CASSFAGGTNTGELFF	TGTGCCAGCAGCTTCGCCGGGGGGACAAACACCGGGGAGCTGTTTTTT
TRBV7-2	-	TRBJ2-1	-	CASSLATVGEQFF	TGTGCCAGCAGCTTAGCGACAGTCGGTGAGCAGTTCTTC
TRBV15	-	TRBJ1-4	-	CATSSLLTAINPTNEKLFF	TGTGCCACCAGCAGCCTATTGACAGCGATCAATCCAACTAATGAAAAACTGTTTTTT
TRBV5-4	-	TRBJ2-2	-	CASSTGGDVNTGELFF	TGTGCCAGCAGCACTGGTGGAGACGTGAACACCGGGGAGCTGTTTTTT
TRBV7-8	-	TRBJ2-5	-	CASSFRPESKTQYF	TGTGCCAGCAGCTTCCGACCGGAGAGTAAGACCCAGTACTTC
TRBV3-1/TRBV3-2	-	TRBJ1-1	-	CASSPLMNTEAFF	TGTGCCAGCAGCCCCCTTATGAACACTGAAGCTTTCTTT
TRBV30	-	TRBJ2-3	-	CAWNQLDSTTDTQYF	TGTGCCTGGAATCAACTGGACAGTACCACAGATACGCAGTATTTT
TRBV5-5	-	TRBJ1-6	-	CASSLDSSYNSPLHF	TGTGCCAGCAGCTTGGACAGCTCCTATAATTCACCCCTCCACTTT
TRBV9	TRBD1	TRBJ2-3	-	CASSRTGWADTQYF	TGTGCCAGCAGCCGGACAGGGTGGGCAGATACGCAGTATTTT
TRBV14	TRBD1	TRBJ1-4	-	CASSRRRQGGKGEKLFF	TGTGCCAGCAGCCGTCGGAGACAGGGCGGCAAAGGTGAAAAACTGTTTTTT
TRBV7-9	TRBD1	TRBJ1-2	-	CASSLDRAHGYTF	TGTGCCAGCAGCCTCGACAGGGCTCATGGCTACACCTTC
TRBV19	-	TRBJ1-4	-	CASTDSGAPEKLFF	TGTGCCAGTACCGATTCAGGGGCCCCCGAAAAACTGTTTTTT
TRBV28	TRBD1	TRBJ2-1	-	CASSLPRQGINEQFF	TGTGCCAGCAGTTTACCCCGACAGGGTATCAATGAGCAGTTCTTC
TRBV7-9	TRBD1	TRBJ2-2	-	CASSQTSGTGDKTGELFF	TGTGCCAGCAGCCAAACTTCCGGGACAGGGGATAAAACCGGGGAGCTGTTTTTT
TRBV27	TRBD2	TRBJ2-7	-	CASSGILAGGPYEQYF	TGTGCCAGCAGTGGGATCCTAGCGGGAGGGCCCTACGAGCAGTACTTC
TRBV21-1	-	TRBJ2-7	-	CALPVTRDRDYEQYF	TGTGCCCTCCCGGTGACTCGGGACAGGGACTACGAGCAGTACTTC
TRBV24-1	TRBD1	TRBJ2-2	-	CATADRKRANTGELFF	TGTGCCACCGCGGACAGGAAGAGAGCGAACACCGGGGAGCTGTTTTTT
TRBV18	-	TRBJ2-7	-	CASSPLSSGVGEQYF	TGTGCCAGCTCACCACTGAGCTCAGGGGTCGGCGAGCAGTACTTC
TRBV4-1	-	TRBJ2-2	-	CASSQDLAGELFF	TGCGCCAGCAGCCAAGATCTAGCCGGGGAGCTGTTTTTT
TRBV19	-	TRBJ2-7	-	CASSLSSATYEQYF	TGTGCCAGTAGTCTGTCCAGCGCGACCTACGAGCAGTACTTC
TRBV4-3	TRBD2	TRBJ2-1	-	CASSHGLAGKNEQFF	TGCGCCAGCAGCCACGGACTAGCGGGAAAAAATGAGCAGTTCTTC
TRBV6-1	TRBD1	TRBJ1-5	-	CASSEADRGSNQPQHF	TGTGCCAGCAGTGAAGCAGACAGGGGATCCAATCAGCCCCAGCATTTT
TRBV28	-	TRBJ2-7	once	CASSSPGGEYEQYF	TGTGCCAGCAGCTCCCCCGGCGGAGAGTACGAGCAGTACTTC
TRBV30	-	TRBJ1-5	few	CAWSVGPGGQPQHF	TGTGCCTGGAGTGTAGGACCCGGAGGTCAGCCCCAGCATTTT
TRBV5-1	-	TRBJ1-4	-	CASTQGRQGQFFEKLFF	TGCGCCAGCACCCAAGGCCGTCAAGGACAGTTTTTTGAAAAACTGTTTTTT
TRBV19	-	TRBJ1-5	-	CATSPPRGKQPQHF	TGTGCCACCTCTCCCCCCAGGGGCAAGCAGCCCCAGCATTTT
TRBV10-1	TRBD2	TRBJ2-7	-	CASSMGLAGVPPSYEQYF	TGCGCCAGCAGTATGGGACTAGCGGGAGTTCCCCCTTCCTACGAGCAGTACTTC
TRBV28	TRBD2	TRBJ2-7	-	CASWGEGPYEQYF	TGTGCCAGTTGGGGGGAGGGGCCTTACGAGCAGTACTTC
TRBV5-4	TRBD1	TRBJ1-3	-	CASRPGQGTGNTIYF	TGTGCCAGCAGACCGGGACAGGGGACGGGAAACACCATATATTTT